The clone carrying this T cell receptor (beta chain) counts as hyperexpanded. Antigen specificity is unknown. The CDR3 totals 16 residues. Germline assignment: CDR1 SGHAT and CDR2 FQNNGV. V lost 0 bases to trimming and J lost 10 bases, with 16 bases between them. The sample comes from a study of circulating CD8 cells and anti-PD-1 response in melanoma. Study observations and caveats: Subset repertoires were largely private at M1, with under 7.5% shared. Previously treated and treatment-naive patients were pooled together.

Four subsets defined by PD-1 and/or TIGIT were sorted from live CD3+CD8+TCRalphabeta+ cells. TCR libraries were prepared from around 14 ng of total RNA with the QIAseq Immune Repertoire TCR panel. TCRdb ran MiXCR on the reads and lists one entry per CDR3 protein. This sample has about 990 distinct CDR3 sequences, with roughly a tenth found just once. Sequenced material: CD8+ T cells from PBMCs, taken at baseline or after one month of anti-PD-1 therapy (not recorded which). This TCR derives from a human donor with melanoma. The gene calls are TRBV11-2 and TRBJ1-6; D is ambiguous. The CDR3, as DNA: TGTGCCAGCAGCTTAGATCCCCAACCGAGGATCTCACCCCTCCACTTT. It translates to CASSLDPQPRISPLHF. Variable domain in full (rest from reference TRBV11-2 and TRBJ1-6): EAGVAQSPRYKIIEKRQSVAFWCNPISGHATLYWYQQILGQGPKLLIQFQNNGVVDDSQLPKDRFSAERLKGVDSTLKIQPAKLEDSAVYLCASSLDPQPRISPLHFGNGTRLTVT.